Presented here are 26 T cell receptor beta chains from one specimen sequenced in a study of human T cells and chemical hapten exposure (dated by TCRdb to the early 2020s). Libraries were built with RACE. These reads were obtained on a NextSeq 500. Using fastp at Q25 and MiXCR, TCRdb reprocessed the public reads and kept productive beta chains. When rows share a CDR3 protein, they turn into one entry using the most common DNA and genes. The sample table records about 340,000 distinct CDR3 sequences; approximately 6.3% of these occur just once. 7.5% to 9% of the sample goes to the ten largest clones. The time point label here, explained by the study, means: patch test 1, 2 weeks after DPC sensitization. The sample's treatment or condition, from its label and the paper: therapeutic diphenylcyclopropenone sensitization with weekly scalp DPC. The input for sequencing was whole blood, taken in connection with sensitization to the hapten diphenylcyclopropenone (DPC). The receptors stem from a woman aged 18 to 35 with alopecia areata. Some clones in this sample may be carry-over from other donors' samples.

Ten or more counts support this clonotype. V usage is TRBV6-5 and J usage is TRBJ1-5, with a tentative D call TRBD1 (5 bases). The CDR3 runs to 14 residues. The V end lost 5 bases, the J end lost 3 bases, and 11 bases lay between the germline ends. Per the germline V gene, CDR1 is MNHEY and CDR2 is SVGAGI. CDR3 bases: TGTGCCAGCAGTCTCGACAGTGCCAATCAGCCCCAGCATTTT. Translating gives CASSLDSANQPQHF.

This clonotype came up a few times. The gene calls are TRBV12-3 or TRBV12-4 and TRBJ2-3; 7 nucleotides line up with TRBD1. This CDR3 is built from 14 residues. V lost 6 bases to trimming and J lost 7 bases; unmatched junction nucleotides: 10. The CDR3: CASRNRDSYYTQYF. The CDR3 DNA reads as TGTGCCAGCAGGAACCGGGACAGTTACTATACGCAGTATTTT.

This clonotype was seen only a few times. The chain carries TRBV5-1 and TRBJ2-5; no clear D. The germline V and J ends were trimmed by 0 bases and 7 bases, with 13 bases remaining between them. The CDR3 contains 14 residues. Germline CDR1 and CDR2: SGHRS and YFSETQ. CDR3 amino acids: CASSLGTLQPTQYF. The CDR3 DNA follows: TGCGCCAGCAGCTTGGGTACCCTACAGCCGACCCAGTACTTC.

This clonotype turned up a few times. This chain joins TRBV12-3 or TRBV12-4 and TRBJ2-1; possibly TRBD1 or TRBD2 for D (7 bases each). V was shortened by 4 bases and J by 7 bases, with 17 bases between the two germline ends. CDR3 length: 15 residues. The CDR3 is CASSSGGVIVNEQFF. The CDR3, as DNA: TGTGCCAGCAGTTCAGGGGGGGTTATTGTTAATGAGCAGTTCTTC.

This clonotype was seen many times. The chain joins TRBV9 to TRBJ2-1; 8 bases line up with TRBD2. V was pared by 3 bases and J by 4 bases, with 9 bases of the junction left unmatched. The CDR3 has 16 residues. Germline V lookup: CDR1 SGDLS, CDR2 YYNGEE. This CDR3 reads CASSAESSGVYNEQFF. The CDR3 nucleotides are TGTGCCAGCAGCGCGGAGAGTAGCGGGGTTTACAATGAGCAGTTCTTC. Looking up the rest from reference TRBV9 and TRBJ2-1 gives the full variable domain: DSGVTQTPKHLITATGQRVTLRCSPRSGDLSVYWYQQSLDQGLQFLIQYYNGEERAKGNILERFSAQQFPDLHSELNLSSLELGDSALYFCASSAESSGVYNEQFFGPGTRLTVL.

This clonotype was recorded at least ten times. J is TRBJ1-5 and V is TRBV10-3; TRBD1 is a possible D gene (6 bases). CDR3 length: 18 residues. From germline, CDR1 is ENHRY and CDR2 SYGVKD. V was pared by 4 bases and J by 0 bases, with 19 bases between. Written as DNA, the CDR3 is TGTGCCATCAGTGCACAGGGCCCGACTCAATATAGCAATCAGCCCCAGCATTTT. Its translation is CAISAQGPTQYSNQPQHF.

This chain joins TRBV6-5 and TRBJ1-4; 8 bases fit TRBD1. With 0 bases clipped from V and 2 bases from J, the junction kept 5 bases outside the gene matches. The CDR3 is made up of 17 amino acids. Germline V gene sequence: CDR1 MNHEY, CDR2 SVGAGI. CDR3 DNA: TGTGCCAGCAGTTACTCGGGCAGGGGGCCGACTAATGAAAAACTGTTTTTT. It encodes CASSYSGRGPTNEKLFF.

This clonotype was observed at least ten times. This chain connects TRBV27 to TRBJ2-3; 10 positions agree with TRBD1. The CDR3 is 15 amino acids. Trimming took 6 bases from V and 6 from J; bases not matched to a gene: 9. Germline V gene lookup returns CDR1 MNHEY and CDR2 SMNVEV (reference sequence). DNA for the CDR3: TGTGCCAGCAGGGCTGACAGGGGGCGCAGGGATACGCAGTATTTT. Its translation: CASRADRGRRDTQYF.

The genes are TRBV19 and TRBJ2-7, with TRBD2 as a possible D gene (5 bases). Germline CDR1 and CDR2: LNHDA and SQIVND (reference sequence). V dropped 4 bases and J dropped 0 bases, with 13 bases sitting between them. The CDR3 consists of 15 residues. The CDR3 region is CASSTLLEASYEQYF. CDR3 sequence (DNA): TGTGCCAGTAGTACACTACTAGAAGCCTCCTACGAGCAGTACTTC.

This clonotype was detected many times. The chain uses TRBV6-2 or TRBV6-3 and TRBJ2-1; no definite D call. The CDR3 is made up of 12 amino acids. From germline, CDR1 is MNHEY and CDR2 SVGEGT. V shed 6 bases and J shed 8 bases, with 11 bases lying between them. The CDR3 bases are TGTGCCAGCAGCCCTGGTCGGGATGAGCAGTTCTTC. Translated, it gives CASSPGRDEQFF.

In its sample, this clonotype was seen many times. This chain joins TRBV12-3 or TRBV12-4 and TRBJ2-1, with TRBD1 matching 9 bases. Unmatched junction bases numbered 16, after V lost 3 bases and J lost 4 bases. The CDR3 spans 19 residues. The CDR3 sequence is CASSFPPPPDRGRYNEQFF. The CDR3 DNA follows: TGTGCCAGCAGTTTTCCCCCACCCCCAGACAGGGGGAGGTACAATGAGCAGTTCTTC.

The chain employs TRBV6-5 and TRBJ2-4; 9 bases are a match to TRBD1. Looked up from germline, CDR1 is MNHEY and CDR2 is SVGAGI. The V and J ends lost 6 bases and 10 bases, in that order; junction bases with no gene match: 7. The CDR3 loop spans 13 amino acids. The CDR3 nucleotides read TGTGCCAGCAGAGACCGGGACAGGGAGATTCAGTACTTC. Translating it yields CASRDRDREIQYF.

This clonotype was observed many times. The genes are TRBV12-3 or TRBV12-4 and TRBJ2-3; TRBD1 matches 7 bases. The CDR3 is 17 residues long. The V and J ends lost 2 bases and 3 bases, in that order; junction bases with no gene match: 11. The CDR3 region has the DNA TGTGCCAGCAGTTTATCGGTTGACAGGGCAGGGACAGATACGCAGTATTTT. Translating it yields CASSLSVDRAGTDTQYF.

The CDR3 DNA is TGTGCCAGCTGTCTCGGAAGAAATTCACCCCTCCACTTT. Its translation: CASCLGRNSPLHF. The chain couples TRBV6-2 or TRBV6-3 to TRBJ1-6; D is ambiguous. Per germline, CDR1 MNHEY and CDR2 SVGEGT. Trimming removed 8 bases from V and 7 bases from J, with 12 bases in between. This CDR3 spans 13 amino acids.

The chain links TRBV15 to TRBJ1-5; the D is unclear. The CDR3 contains 13 residues. CDR1 is LNHNV, CDR2 YYDKDF, per germline (reference sequence). V dropped 3 bases and J dropped 0 bases, with 3 bases sitting between them. The CDR3 DNA reads as TGTGCCACCAGCAGTTATAGCAATCAGCCCCAGCATTTT. Translation gives CATSSYSNQPQHF. The full variable domain, its missing parts supplied by reference TRBV15 and TRBJ1-5, is DAMVIQNPRYQVTQFGKPVTLSCSQTLNHNVMYWYQQKSSQAPKLLFHYYDKDFNNEADTPDNFQSRRPNTSFCFLDIRSPGLGDTAMYLCATSSYSNQPQHFGDGTRLSIL.

This clonotype was counted between two and nine times. This chain uses TRBV24-1 with TRBJ2-3, with D possibly matching TRBD1 (5 bases). Germline CDR1 KGHDR, CDR2 SFDVKD. Trimming stripped 10 bases from V and 5 bases from J, with 21 bases between. There are 15 residues in the CDR3. The CDR3 nucleotides are TGTGCCACGTCCCGGTCCGGCAGGGATAAAGATACGCAGTATTTT. Protein sequence: CATSRSGRDKDTQYF.

This clonotype was picked up many times. The chain recombines TRBV7-9 with TRBJ1-2; 7 nucleotides align to TRBD1. In germline, CDR1 is SEHNR, CDR2 FQNEAQ (reference sequence). CDR3 length equals 13 residues. V lost 3 bases to trimming and J lost 6 bases; unmatched junction nucleotides: 4. For the CDR3, the DNA is TGTGCCAGCAGCTTGGGACAGTATGATGGCTACACCTTC. Translating it yields CASSLGQYDGYTF.

This clonotype was observed a few times. This rearrangement joins TRBV5-1 to TRBJ2-6; D perhaps matches TRBD2 (6 bases). Germline CDR1 SGHRS, CDR2 YFSETQ. CDR3 length: 16 amino acids. The V gene lost 5 bases and the J gene lost 0 bases, with 12 bases spanning the gap. The CDR3 DNA follows: TGCGCCAGCAGGGGGACTGCGAGCTCTGGGGCCAACGTCCTGACTTTC. It codes for CASRGTASSGANVLTF.

This clonotype has at least ten counts. The chain carries TRBV28 and TRBJ1-1; 7 bases are a match to TRBD1. The CDR3 is 15 residues long. Germline V gives CDR1 MDHEN, CDR2 SYDVKM. Unmatched junction bases numbered 5, after V lost 0 bases and J lost 4 bases. CDR3 nucleotides: TGTGCCAGCAGTTTATGGGCCAGGGGGACCACTGAAGCTTTCTTT. It yields the protein CASSLWARGTTEAFF.

This chain uses TRBV12-3 or TRBV12-4 with TRBJ1-1; D is undetermined. The CDR3 sequence is 15 residues long. Trimming left V 1 base short and J 2 bases short, with 11 bases between. CDR3 in amino acids: CASSLEWQDNTEAFF. DNA for the CDR3: TGTGCCAGCAGTTTAGAGTGGCAGGACAACACTGAAGCTTTCTTT.

At least ten counts were recorded for this clonotype. The V call is TRBV12-3 or TRBV12-4, the J call TRBJ2-6, with unresolved D. This CDR3 is 15 amino acids long. V lost 4 bases, J lost 0 bases, and 7 bases lay in between. CDR3 amino acids: CASSWQISGANVLTF. The CDR3 DNA sequence: TGTGCCAGCAGTTGGCAAATCTCTGGGGCCAACGTCCTGACTTTC.

The rearrangement links TRBV7-8 to TRBJ1-3, with 7 bases identical to TRBD1. V lost 5 bases and J lost 5; bases outside the gene matches: 6. The CDR3 spans 14 residues. Germline lookup yields CDR1 SGHVS and CDR2 FQNEAQ. The CDR3 DNA follows: TGTGCCAGCAGCACAGGACAGGAAAGAAACACCATATATTTT. Amino acids: CASSTGQERNTIYF.

The chain uses TRBV6-2 or TRBV6-3 and TRBJ1-2; TRBD1 might be the D (6 bases). V was cut by 10 bases and J by 2 bases, with 11 bases left in between. This CDR3 comprises 12 residues. Germline CDR1 MNHEY, CDR2 SVGEGT. The CDR3 DNA reads as TGTGCCATCGCGGACAGCAACTATGGCTACACCTTC. It translates to CAIADSNYGYTF.

This clonotype was counted at least ten times. The chain links TRBV5-1 to TRBJ2-2; TRBD1 agrees at 7 bases. The CDR3 is 14 residues long. The V segment lost 4 bases and the J segment 0 bases; nucleotides outside the gene matches: 0. Germline V gene sequence: CDR1 SGHRS, CDR2 YFSETQ. CDR3 region: CASSQGANTGELFF. Here the CDR3 DNA reads TGCGCCAGCAGCCAGGGGGCGAACACCGGGGAGCTGTTTTTT.

There are a few counts of this clonotype. This sequence joins TRBV6-5 and TRBJ1-6, with 9 bases fitting TRBD1. The V gene's germline CDR1 is MNHEY and CDR2 SVGAGI. The V gene end was trimmed by 2 bases and the J gene end by 7 bases; junction bases not matched to a gene: 6. CDR3 length equals 16 residues. The CDR3 bases are TGTGCCAGCAGTTACCGATCGGGACAGGGCAATTCACCCCTCCACTTT. This gives the protein CASSYRSGQGNSPLHF.

In its sample, this clonotype was seen many times. The chain links TRBV29-1 to TRBJ2-7; 10 bases map to TRBD1. Germline V gives CDR1 SQVTM, CDR2 ANQGSEA. J was trimmed by 7 bases and V by 4 bases; bases with no gene match: 4. This CDR3 is 12 amino acids long. CDR3 protein: CSVGGQGREQYF. In DNA form, the CDR3 reads TGCAGCGTTGGGGGACAGGGGAGAGAGCAGTACTTC.